This T cell receptor beta chain was captured by sequencing in a study of human T cells and chemical hapten exposure. The CDR3 has 15 residues. In germline, CDR1 is MNHEY, CDR2 SVGAGI. Trimming took 2 bases from V and 6 from J; bases not matched to a gene: 6. TCRdb used MiXCR to reprocess the RACE reads, holding one entry per CDR3 protein. The sample yields some 89,000 distinct CDR3 sequences, around 9.6% seen once. Time point specified: patch test 2, 6 weeks after DPC sensitization. Treatment: therapeutic diphenylcyclopropenone sensitization with weekly scalp DPC. The receptor's source is a woman in her 30s with alopecia areata. Some clones in this sample may be carry-over from other donors' samples. The sample in question was whole blood, obtained in connection with sensitization to the hapten diphenylcyclopropenone (DPC). The chain employs TRBV6-5 and TRBJ2-3, with 9 bases identical to TRBD1. The CDR3 region is CASSYGTGRLDTQYF. CDR3 nucleotides: TGTGCCAGCAGTTACGGGACAGGGAGATTGGATACGCAGTATTTT.